Given below is one T cell receptor (beta chain) in context. Its target is not known. The data originate from a study of T cell repertoires in cytomegalovirus infection. Overall study: Public TCR beta signatures indicated both CMV infection and matching HLA type. Study results and limitations: Public TCR beta family frequency separated CMV-and-HLA carriers, including in an independent cohort. Within the response measured ex vivo, HLA-C-restricted CMV-specific TCR beta clonotypes were dominant.

A single record per CDR3 protein comes from TCRdb applying MiXCR to the reads. Here the sample spans approximately 770,000 distinct CDR3 sequences, about 28% being singletons. The CDR3 is 17 residues long. CDR1 is MNHEY, CDR2 SVGEGT, per germline. V dropped 6 bases and J dropped 2 bases, with 19 bases sitting between them. V usage is TRBV6-2 or TRBV6-3 and J usage is TRBJ2-2; D is unresolved. The material was cultured CD8+ T cells from PBMCs, obtained from culture after CMV antigen stimulation. The receptor comes from a human donor in good health (CMV status not recorded). Some clones in this sample may be carry-over from other donors' samples. The CDR3 nucleotides are TGTGCCAGCAGCACTTATCGACCGAATCCAAACACCGGGGAGCTGTTTTTT. It yields the protein CASSTYRPNPNTGELFF.